These 15 T cell receptor beta chains were all obtained from the same sample, sequenced in a study of blood T cells in healthy people across ages. Sample-barcoded 5' priming and a J-beta primer mix drove a second PCR of roughly 6 to 12 cycles. TCRdb passed the 5' RACE reads through MiXCR, listing each CDR3 protein once. The sample lists 1.5 million to 2 million distinct CDR3 sequences, 25% to 30% occurring once. The sequencing input was blood. These receptor sequences come from a woman aged 25 to 45 in good health.

The chain couples TRBV3-1 to TRBJ2-3, with TRBD2 matching 10 bases. The V segment lost 1 base and the J segment 6 bases; nucleotides outside the gene matches: 4. Germline V gives CDR1 LGHDT, CDR2 YNNKEL (reference sequence). The length of the CDR3 is 15 residues. CDR3 DNA sequence: TGTGCCAGCAGCCAAGTAACTAGCGGGATGGATACGCAGTATTTT. It specifies CASSQVTSGMDTQYF.

The chain carries TRBV15 and TRBJ2-3, with a tentative D call TRBD1 (5 bases). Trimming cost V 2 bases and J 0 bases, with 24 bases left between them. The CDR3 extends over 20 amino acids. Germline CDR1 is LNHNV and CDR2 is YYDKDF (reference sequence). The CDR3 coding sequence is TGTGCCACCAGCAGAACTCTCCGTAGGGGTGGCGTAAGAAGCACAGATACGCAGTATTTT. It codes for CATSRTLRRGGVRSTDTQYF.

The rearrangement uses TRBV4-3 and TRBJ2-3; TRBD1 agrees at 7 bases. The V gene's germline CDR1 is LGHNA and CDR2 YSLEER. The CDR3 runs to 17 residues. Germline trimming cut 8 bases from V and 1 base from J; bases unmatched to any gene: 15. Here the CDR3 DNA reads TGCGCCAGCTTCCGGGACAGTTGGCTTCCTGGCACAGATACGCAGTATTTT. It specifies CASFRDSWLPGTDTQYF.

This clonotype came up a few times. The DNA is omitted, as the CDR3 cannot be located on it reliably, and the CDR3 follows TCRdb's listing. V gene TRBV10-3 combines with J gene TRBJ2-3; the tabulated D call, TRBD2, remains unverified against the DNA. The germline V gene encodes CDR1 ENHRY and CDR2 SYGVKD. The CDR3 extends over 17 residues, inclusive of both ends. The CDR3 spells CAISESSTSGGWDTQYF.

This rearrangement joins TRBV7-9 to TRBJ2-1; 8 nucleotides align to TRBD2. The CDR3 runs to 17 residues. V shed 1 base and J 0 bases; nucleotides not matched to a gene: 5. Per the germline V gene, CDR1 is SEHNR and CDR2 is FQNEAQ (reference sequence). The CDR3: CASSLVRSGSSYNEQFF. In DNA form, the CDR3 reads TGTGCCAGCAGCTTAGTGCGGAGCGGGAGCTCCTACAATGAGCAGTTCTTC.

This clonotype has a handful of counts. V gene TRBV6-4 combines with J gene TRBJ2-4; 9 bases map to TRBD1. From germline, CDR1 is MRHNA and CDR2 SNTAGT. Trimming took 10 bases from V and 4 from J; bases not matched to a gene: 11. The CDR3 is made up of 15 amino acids. CDR3 amino acids: CANQFRDRDKNIQYF. The CDR3 DNA reads TGTGCCAATCAATTTCGGGACAGGGATAAAAACATTCAGTACTTC.

This clonotype came up a few times. The rearrangement links TRBV7-8 to TRBJ1-2, with 8 bases identical to TRBD1. The CDR3 spans 19 residues. Germline V gene sequence: CDR1 SGHVS, CDR2 FQNEAQ. After removal of 1 base from V and 6 bases from J, the junction contained 19 bases not matched to a gene. The CDR3 DNA is TGTGCCAGCAGCTTAGGGCTAGGACAGGGACTGCCCAAATCCGATGGCTACACCTTC. This gives the protein CASSLGLGQGLPKSDGYTF.

This clonotype was recorded at least ten times. The chain carries TRBV7-9 and TRBJ2-3; no clear D gene. Germline loops: CDR1 SEHNR, CDR2 FQNEAQ (reference sequence). The CDR3 totals 14 residues. Trimming took off 1 base at V and 5 bases at J, with 10 bases between the two ends. The CDR3 is CASSLGGARDTQYF. The CDR3 DNA reads TGTGCCAGCAGCTTAGGGGGTGCAAGAGATACGCAGTATTTT. Supplemented by reference TRBV7-9 and TRBJ2-3, the full variable domain reads DTGVSQNPRHKITKRGQNVTFRCDPISEHNRLYWYRQTLGQGPEFLTYFQNEAQLEKSRLLSDRFSAERPKGSFSTLEIQRTEQGDSAMYLCASSLGGARDTQYFGPGTRLTVL.

J is TRBJ2-7 and V is TRBV4-1; TRBD2 is a possible D gene (6 bases). Per germline, CDR1 MGHRA and CDR2 YSYEKL. This CDR3 is built from 15 residues. Trimming cost V 2 bases and J 5 bases, with 16 bases left between them. CDR3 coding DNA: TGCGCCAGCAGCCAACCCGGGACTCAGACCCACGAGCAGTACTTC. Its translation is CASSQPGTQTHEQYF.

This clonotype was seen many times. V is TRBV7-9 and J is TRBJ2-7; tentatively, D is TRBD1 (5 bases). The V end lost 1 base, the J end lost 2 bases, and 9 bases lay between the germline ends. CDR3 size: 14 residues. Germline V gives CDR1 SEHNR, CDR2 FQNEAQ (reference sequence). DNA for the CDR3: TGTGCCAGCAGCTTAGTACCAGGGCCCTACGAGCAGTACTTC. It yields the protein CASSLVPGPYEQYF.

Only a few counts were recorded for this clonotype. The rearrangement joins TRBV7-9 to TRBJ2-7, with 9 bases matching TRBD2. From germline, CDR1 is SEHNR and CDR2 FQNEAQ (reference sequence). V trimming: 9 bases; J trimming: 3 bases; junction bases outside the gene matches: 12. The length of the CDR3 is 15 residues. CDR3 in amino acids: CASSPGNSGSYEQYF. The CDR3 DNA reads TGTGCCAGTAGCCCAGGCAATAGCGGGAGCTACGAGCAGTACTTC.

The genes are TRBV11-2 and TRBJ1-1; maybe TRBD1 (6 bases). The germline CDR1 and CDR2 sequences are SGHAT and FQNNGV. The ends were cut back, 4 bases at V and 4 bases at J, with 16 bases in the middle. The CDR3 totals 15 residues. Written as DNA, the CDR3 is TGTGCCAGCAGCTCCCAATCCTCAGGGGCCACTGAAGCTTTCTTT. Translating gives CASSSQSSGATEAFF.

The rearrangement links TRBV27 to TRBJ2-5; no firm D call. The CDR3 length is 14 residues. Germline CDR1 is MNHEY and CDR2 is SMNVEV (reference sequence). V was cut by 3 bases and J by 1 base, with 9 bases left in between. CDR3 loop: CASSFAHLQETQYF. CDR3 bases: TGTGCCAGCAGTTTCGCGCACCTCCAAGAGACCCAGTACTTC.

Points on this clonotype: The CDR3 end shows no conserved phenylalanine or tryptophan, and so a read error is likely. The J gene is TRBJ2-7, the V gene TRBV5-8; D gene uncertain. Germline V gene data show CDR1 as SGHTS and CDR2 as YDEGEE. This CDR3 is 11 amino acids long. The V and J ends lost 5 bases and 2 bases respectively, with 5 bases between them. CDR3 residues: CASRSTYEQYS. DNA of the CDR3: TGTGCCAGCAGATCTACCTACGAGCAGTACTCC.

The gene calls are TRBV12-3 or TRBV12-4 and TRBJ2-2, with D maybe TRBD1 (5 bases). The CDR3 spans 16 residues. V lost 4 bases and J lost 0, with 12 bases in between. The CDR3 bases are TGTGCCAGCAGTTCTGCAGGGTTAGCGAACACCGGGGAGCTGTTTTTT. It translates to CASSSAGLANTGELFF.